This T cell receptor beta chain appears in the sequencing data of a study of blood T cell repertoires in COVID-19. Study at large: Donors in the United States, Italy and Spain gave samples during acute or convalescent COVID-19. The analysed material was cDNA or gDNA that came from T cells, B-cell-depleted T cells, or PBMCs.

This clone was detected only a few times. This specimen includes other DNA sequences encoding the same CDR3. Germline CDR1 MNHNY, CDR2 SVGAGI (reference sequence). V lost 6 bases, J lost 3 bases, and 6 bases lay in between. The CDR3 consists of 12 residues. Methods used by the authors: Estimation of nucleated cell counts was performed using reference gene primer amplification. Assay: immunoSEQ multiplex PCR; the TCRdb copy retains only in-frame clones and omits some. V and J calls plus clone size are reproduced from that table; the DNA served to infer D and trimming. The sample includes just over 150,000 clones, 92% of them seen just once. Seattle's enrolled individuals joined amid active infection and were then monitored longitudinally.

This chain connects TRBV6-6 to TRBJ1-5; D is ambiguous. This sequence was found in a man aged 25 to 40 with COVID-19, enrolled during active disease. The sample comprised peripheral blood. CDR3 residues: CASSIDNQPQHF. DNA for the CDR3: TGTGCCAGCAGCATAGACAATCAGCCCCAGCATTTT.